Below, 12 T cell receptor beta chains from the same sample are listed, as sequenced in a study of shared clonotypes between healthy human individuals (dated by TCRdb to the early 2020s). Receptor libraries were prepared by the immunoSEQ multiplex PCR assay. TCRdb carries this immuneACCESS record with in-frame sequences only. Its versions omit some clonotypes, under half of them owing to an unresolved V gene in the studies checked, with the rest unexplained. Here the sample has about 340,000 clones; less than 75% occur a single time. Of the sample, roughly a tenth falls within the top ten clones. The sequenced material came from memory CD4+ T cells sorted from blood. The meaning of the sample's cell subset or site label: CD45RA-negative fraction. Source of these receptors: a man between 25 and 39 years old in good health.

The V call is TRBV10-2, the J call TRBJ2-1; 11 bases are shared with TRBD2. The CDR3 length is 13 residues. V trimming: 7 bases; J trimming: 6 bases; junction bases outside the gene matches: 2. CDR1 WSHSY and CDR2 SAAADI come from the germline V gene. The CDR3 spells CASKGLAANEQFF. The CDR3 DNA reads as TGCGCCAGCAAGGGACTAGCGGCCAATGAGCAGTTCTTC.

The chain recombines TRBV5-8 with TRBJ1-4, with D possibly matching TRBD1 (5 bases). Trimming pared 1 base from V and 7 bases from J, leaving 14 bases between. The CDR3 is made up of 15 amino acids. Germline CDR1 reads SGHTS; CDR2 reads YDEGEE. CDR3 residues: CASSLPSARGEKLFF. DNA for the CDR3: TGTGCCAGCAGCTTGCCCTCCGCAAGGGGTGAAAAACTGTTTTTT.

Notes on this clone: Other DNA sequences within the sample encode an identical CDR3. The chain couples TRBV7-3 to TRBJ2-6, with a tentative D call TRBD2 (6 bases). The CDR3 length is 15 residues. Per germline, CDR1 SGHTA and CDR2 FQGTGA. Trimming took off 5 bases at V and 0 bases at J, with 8 bases between the two ends. CDR3 sequence reads: CASSPGGSGANVLTF. The CDR3 bases are TGTGCCAGCAGCCCCGGGGGCTCTGGGGCCAACGTCCTGACTTTC.

J is TRBJ2-3 and V is TRBV10-2; tentatively, D is TRBD1 (5 bases). Germline lookup yields CDR1 WSHSY and CDR2 SAAADI. The CDR3 totals 14 residues. V shed 7 bases and J shed 3 bases, with 14 bases lying between them. This chain's CDR3 is CASIRQGRTDTQYF. The CDR3 region has the DNA TGCGCCAGCATCAGGCAGGGTAGAACAGATACGCAGTATTTT.

A few counts support this clone. V is TRBV28 and J is TRBJ2-7, with 7 bases matching TRBD2. CDR3 length: 13 residues. The junction had 7 bases not matched to a gene; V was cut back by 9 bases and J by 2 bases. Germline loops: CDR1 MDHEN, CDR2 SYDVKM. The CDR3 DNA reads TGTGCCAGTGGGCGGGGGTCCGCCTACGAGCAGTACTTC. Translated: CASGRGSAYEQYF. The full variable domain, rest sourced from reference TRBV28 and TRBJ2-7, is DVKVTQSSRYLVKRTGEKVFLECVQDMDHENMFWYRQDPGLGLRLIYFSYDVKMKEKGDIPEGYSVSREKKERFSLILESASTNQTSMYLCASGRGSAYEQYFGPGTRLTVT.

This chain links TRBV7-8 with TRBJ2-3; 9 bases line up with TRBD2. CDR1 is SGHVS and CDR2 is FQNEAQ in the germline V gene. The junction had 10 bases not matched to a gene; V was cut back by 1 base and J by 5 bases. CDR3 size: 17 residues. CDR3 loop: CASSLGRLAGPLDTQYF. CDR3 DNA sequence: TGTGCCAGCAGCTTAGGGCGGCTAGCGGGACCCCTAGATACGCAGTATTTT. Complete variable domain (other parts from reference TRBV7-8 and TRBJ2-3): GAGVSQSPRYKVAKRGQDVALRCDPISGHVSLFWYQQALGQGPEFLTYFQNEAQLDKSGLPSDRFFAERPEGSVSTLKIQRTQQEDSAVYLCASSLGRLAGPLDTQYFGPGTRLTVL.

V is TRBV7-2 and J is TRBJ2-1; 9 positions match TRBD1. Per the germline V gene, CDR1 is SGHTA and CDR2 is FQGNSA. V shed 1 base and J 3 bases; nucleotides not matched to a gene: 1. The CDR3 loop spans 15 amino acids. The CDR3: CASSLGTGDYNEQFF. The CDR3 DNA sequence: TGTGCCAGCAGCTTAGGGACAGGGGACTACAATGAGCAGTTCTTC.

This rearrangement joins TRBV5-1 to TRBJ2-5; 8 bases are a match to TRBD2. Per germline, CDR1 SGHRS and CDR2 YFSETQ. V trimming: 0 bases; J trimming: 2 bases; junction bases outside the gene matches: 9. The CDR3 runs 17 residues. CDR3 sequence (DNA): TGCGCCAGCAGCTTGGCCGTTGCTAGCGGGCCGCAAGAGACCCAGTACTTC. This codes for CASSLAVASGPQETQYF.

This clone was seen a few times. This chain connects TRBV19 to TRBJ2-1; TRBD2 matches 10 bases. CDR1 LNHDA and CDR2 SQIVND come from the germline V gene (reference sequence). CDR3 length equals 15 residues. The V segment lost 6 bases and the J segment 0 bases; nucleotides outside the gene matches: 2. The CDR3 protein is CASRTSGSSYNEQFF. For the CDR3, the DNA is TGTGCCAGTAGGACTAGCGGGTCCTCCTACAATGAGCAGTTCTTC.

This clone was seen only once. V is TRBV5-1 and J is TRBJ2-2, with 9 bases that match TRBD1. The CDR3 consists of 15 residues. Germline V gene data show CDR1 as SGHRS and CDR2 as YFSETQ. Losses at the gene ends were 3 bases for V and 4 bases for J; bases not matched to a gene: 4. The CDR3 loop is CASSWDRVATGELFF. The CDR3 region has the DNA TGCGCCAGCAGCTGGGACAGGGTAGCCACCGGGGAGCTGTTTTTT. The full variable domain, completed using reference TRBV5-1 and TRBJ2-2, is KAGVTQTPRYLIKTRGQQVTLSCSPISGHRSVSWYQQTPGQGLQFLFEYFSETQRNKGNFPGRFSGRQFSNSRSEMNVSTLELGDSALYLCASSWDRVATGELFFGEGSRLTVL.

This chain connects TRBV4-1 to TRBJ2-5, with TRBD2 identical over 15 bases. Germline V gene lookup returns CDR1 MGHRA and CDR2 YSYEKL. The CDR3 is 17 amino acids. V gave up 5 bases and J gave up 4 bases; unmatched junction bases: 8. CDR3 in DNA: TGCGCCAGCAGCACCGGACTAGCGGGAGGGCCGGGAGAGACCCAGTACTTC. As protein: CASSTGLAGGPGETQYF.

A few counts support this clone. A much larger clone differs from this one at a single base, so this may be a read error. The chain combines TRBV5-4 with TRBJ2-3, with unresolved D. The CDR3 has 11 residues. The V end was cut by 4 bases, the J end by 2 bases, with 2 bases between. In germline, CDR1 is SGHNT, CDR2 YYREEE (reference sequence). The CDR3 sequence is CASSLTDTQYF. DNA for the CDR3: TGTGCCAGCAGCCTCACAGATACGCAGTATTTT.